These 25 T cell receptor beta chains share one sample of origin, sequenced in a study of cytomegalovirus exposure and HLA in healthy donors. 13 Jbeta primers and 60 Vbeta primers were used for the PCR. Libraries were prepared by immunoSEQ multiplex PCR; TCRdb keeps only in-frame clonotypes and omits some of them. The table for this sample gives around 39,000 clones. What was sequenced was PBMCs. The receptors come from a male donor in good health and CMV-seronegative.

The V call is TRBV30, the J call TRBJ2-7; weak D call: TRBD1 (6 bases). The CDR3 contains 17 residues. Between the trimmed V and J ends, which lost 4 bases and 2 bases, there was a span of 24 bases. The V gene's germline CDR1 is GTSNPN and CDR2 SVGIG (reference sequence). The DNA for the CDR3 is TGTGCCTGGAACGACCCCTCAGGACAGTCTGTCCCCTACGAGCAGTACTTC. Encoded protein: CAWNDPSGQSVPYEQYF.

The chain links TRBV19 to TRBJ2-7; D unresolved. The CDR3 runs to 14 residues. Germline CDR1 and CDR2: LNHDA and SQIVND (reference sequence). Trimming stripped 2 bases from V and 5 bases from J, with 13 bases between. CDR3 region: CASSISSYLHEQYF. The CDR3 bases are TGTGCCAGTAGTATATCCAGTTACCTCCACGAGCAGTACTTC.

The chain employs TRBV9 and TRBJ2-1; D may be TRBD2 (6 bases). V lost 0 bases and J lost 0, with 10 bases in between. From germline, CDR1 is SGDLS and CDR2 YYNGEE. The CDR3 runs to 16 residues. As DNA, the CDR3 is TGTGCCAGCAGCGTAGAAGGTAGCGGCTCCTACAATGAGCAGTTCTTC. It encodes CASSVEGSGSYNEQFF.

The rearrangement joins TRBV14 to TRBJ2-1; D might be TRBD2 (6 bases). Germline loops: CDR1 SGHDN, CDR2 FVKESK. Trimming took 0 bases from V and 12 from J, leaving 12 bases between them. The CDR3 covers 13 residues. For the CDR3, the DNA is TGTGCCAGCAGCCAAGATCGGAGGGGAAGGCAGTTCTTC. The encoded protein is CASSQDRRGRQFF.

The chain has TRBV4-1 and TRBJ2-7, with 9 bases fitting TRBD2. Germline CDR1 reads MGHRA; CDR2 reads YSYEKL. The CDR3 spans 16 residues. Trimming removed 0 bases from V and 3 bases from J; junction bases left unmatched: 6. The CDR3 here is CASSQDRSGGIYEQYF. DNA for the CDR3: TGCGCCAGCAGCCAAGATCGCAGCGGGGGGATCTACGAGCAGTACTTC.

The chain recombines TRBV6-1 with TRBJ2-7, with 10 bases aligning to TRBD2. Germline trimming cut 7 bases from V and 2 bases from J; bases unmatched to any gene: 8. Germline V lookup: CDR1 MNHNS, CDR2 SASEGT. The CDR3 covers 15 residues. The chain's CDR3 is CASTGEAGGPYEQYF. In DNA form, the CDR3 reads TGTGCCAGCACTGGCGAAGCGGGGGGGCCCTACGAGCAGTACTTC.

J is TRBJ1-4 and V is TRBV2; TRBD1 matches at 7 bases. From germline, CDR1 is SNHLY and CDR2 FYNNEI. CDR3 length: 13 residues. Losses at the gene ends were 6 bases for V and 4 bases for J; bases not matched to a gene: 2. CDR3 bases: TGTGCCAGCAGGGCAGGGGGTAATGAAAAACTGTTTTTT. As protein: CASRAGGNEKLFF.

The J gene is TRBJ1-6, the V gene TRBV6-5; the D is unclear. V was shortened by 0 bases and J by 7 bases, with 13 bases between the two germline ends. From germline, CDR1 is MNHEY and CDR2 SVGAGI. The length of the CDR3 is 16 residues. The CDR3 region is CASSYSNREVNSPLHF. CDR3 DNA: TGTGCCAGCAGTTACTCGAACCGGGAAGTAAATTCACCCCTCCACTTT.

The chain combines TRBV2 with TRBJ1-6; possibly TRBD1 for D (6 bases). There are 13 residues in the CDR3. Germline V lookup: CDR1 SNHLY, CDR2 FYNNEI. V shed 8 bases and J shed 10 bases, with 15 bases lying between them. CDR3 sequence reads: CASFYREGSPLHF. The CDR3 DNA sequence: TGTGCCAGCTTTTACAGGGAAGGATCACCCCTCCACTTT.

The chain couples TRBV5-1 to TRBJ2-3, with 9 bases aligning to TRBD1. The CDR3 runs 14 residues. Losses at the gene ends were 3 bases for V and 6 bases for J; bases not matched to a gene: 5. In germline, CDR1 is SGHRS, CDR2 YFSETQ. CDR3 in amino acids: CASSSGQGEDTQYF. CDR3 bases: TGCGCCAGCAGCTCGGGACAGGGTGAGGATACGCAGTATTTT.

The genes are TRBV9 and TRBJ2-5; no clear D gene. Germline lookup yields CDR1 SGDLS and CDR2 YYNGEE. V was clipped by 2 bases and J by 7 bases, with 18 bases between them. This CDR3 has 15 residues. The DNA for the CDR3 is TGTGCCAGCAGCGTGGGCCCAGCACCTCCCGTGACCCAGTACTTC. It codes for CASSVGPAPPVTQYF.

The chain couples TRBV7-9 to TRBJ2-1; D may be TRBD2 (6 bases). The CDR3 spans 14 residues. Per germline, CDR1 SEHNR and CDR2 FQNEAQ (reference sequence). V lost 3 bases and J lost 7, with 13 bases in between. CDR3 in amino acids: CASSFVEGSNEQFF. The CDR3 bases are TGTGCCAGCAGCTTCGTGGAGGGAAGTAATGAGCAGTTCTTC.

This chain joins TRBV2 and TRBJ1-3; no firm D call. CDR1 SNHLY and CDR2 FYNNEI come from the germline V gene. The V end lost 4 bases, the J end lost 5 bases, and 9 bases lay between the germline ends. CDR3 length: 13 amino acids. The CDR3 reads CASSVRSRNTIYF. CDR3 sequence (DNA): TGTGCCAGCAGTGTGAGGAGTAGAAACACCATATATTTT.

V and J are TRBV30 and TRBJ2-7, with D perhaps matching TRBD1 (5 bases). Trimming took 2 bases from V and 2 from J, leaving 10 bases between them. Germline CDR1 and CDR2: GTSNPN and SVGIG (reference sequence). This CDR3 has 13 residues. This CDR3 reads CAWSQGNPYEQYF. The CDR3 DNA reads as TGTGCCTGGAGTCAGGGAAATCCCTACGAGCAGTACTTC.

The gene calls are TRBV6-5 and TRBJ2-3, with TRBD1 as a possible D gene (5 bases). This CDR3 spans 15 amino acids. Trimming left V 5 bases short and J 3 bases short, with 15 bases between. The germline V gene encodes CDR1 MNHEY and CDR2 SVGAGI. The DNA for the CDR3 is TGTGCCAGCAGTAGAGATAGGGGCGGTACAGATACGCAGTATTTT. Amino acids: CASSRDRGGTDTQYF.

The chain links TRBV19 to TRBJ1-2; 7 bases agree with TRBD1. CDR1 is LNHDA and CDR2 is SQIVND in the germline V gene (reference sequence). CDR3 size: 13 residues. The ends lost 5 bases at V and 8 bases at J; junction bases unmatched: 8. CDR3 protein: CASSPDRVEGYTF. The CDR3 DNA is TGTGCCAGTAGTCCAGACAGGGTAGAAGGCTACACCTTC.

The rearrangement uses TRBV18 and TRBJ2-3; possible D gene TRBD1, 6 bases. V was shortened by 9 bases and J by 2 bases, with 12 bases between the two germline ends. Germline values: CDR1 KGHSH, CDR2 LQKENI. CDR3 length: 13 residues. Here the CDR3 DNA reads TGTGCCAGTCTAGGACAGTTCACAGATACGCAGTATTTT. Protein sequence: CASLGQFTDTQYF.

The V gene is TRBV5-1, the J gene TRBJ2-6; D is unclear. CDR1 is SGHRS and CDR2 is YFSETQ in the germline V gene. V shed 0 bases and J shed 1 base, with 8 bases lying between them. CDR3 size: 16 residues. CDR3 region: CASSLGYQSGANVLTF. The CDR3, as DNA: TGCGCCAGCAGCTTGGGATACCAGTCTGGGGCCAACGTCCTGACTTTC.

The CDR3 loop reads CASSPRTGGTGELFF. CDR3 DNA sequence: TGTGCCAGCAGCCCCCGGACAGGGGGCACCGGGGAGCTGTTTTTT. J is TRBJ2-2 and V is TRBV7-8, with 10 bases identical to TRBD1. The V segment lost 5 bases and the J segment 4 bases; nucleotides outside the gene matches: 4. CDR3 length equals 15 residues. The V gene's germline CDR1 is SGHVS and CDR2 FQNEAQ.

V gene TRBV6-5 combines with J gene TRBJ2-6; D perhaps matches TRBD1 (5 bases). From germline, CDR1 is MNHEY and CDR2 SVGAGI. The CDR3 runs 15 residues. With 4 bases removed from V and 2 bases from J, the gap between germline ends came to 9 bases. The CDR3 region has the DNA TGTGCCAGCAGTTGGACAAGAGCTGGGGCCAACGTCCTGACTTTC. It yields the protein CASSWTRAGANVLTF.

The V call is TRBV25-1, the J call TRBJ1-2, with D possibly TRBD1 on 5 matching bases. Trimming pared 4 bases from V and 8 bases from J, leaving 23 bases between. The germline gives CDR1 MGHDK, CDR2 SYGVNS. CDR3 length equals 16 residues. The CDR3, as DNA: TGTGCCAGCAGTGTGGGGGGGGACCCGGGAGAAGAGGGCTACACCTTC. Its translation is CASSVGGDPGEEGYTF.

The chain employs TRBV27 and TRBJ1-1, with D maybe TRBD1 (5 bases). The length of the CDR3 is 13 residues. Germline assignment: CDR1 MNHEY and CDR2 SMNVEV (reference sequence). Trimming took 3 bases from V and 4 from J, leaving 9 bases between them. CDR3 loop: CASSFGGTTEAFF. The CDR3 nucleotides are TGTGCCAGCAGTTTCGGGGGGACCACTGAAGCTTTCTTT.

The J gene is TRBJ2-7, the V gene TRBV5-1; 9 bases map to TRBD1. V lost 4 bases to trimming and J lost 3 bases; unmatched junction nucleotides: 2. The CDR3 contains 13 residues. The V gene's germline CDR1 is SGHRS and CDR2 YFSETQ. This chain's CDR3 is CASSQDRGYEQYF. DNA of the CDR3: TGCGCCAGCAGCCAGGACAGGGGCTACGAGCAGTACTTC. Looking up the rest from reference TRBV5-1 and TRBJ2-7 gives the full variable domain: KAGVTQTPRYLIKTRGQQVTLSCSPISGHRSVSWYQQTPGQGLQFLFEYFSETQRNKGNFPGRFSGRQFSNSRSEMNVSTLELGDSALYLCASSQDRGYEQYFGPGTRLTVT.

The rearrangement joins TRBV7-8 to TRBJ1-3; D is ambiguous. The germline CDR1 and CDR2 sequences are SGHVS and FQNEAQ. V was trimmed by 2 bases and J by 4 bases, leaving 12 bases between them. CDR3 size: 15 residues. CDR3 region: CASSLYRTGGNTIYF. The CDR3 nucleotides are TGTGCCAGCAGCTTATATCGGACGGGGGGAAACACCATATATTTT. The whole variable domain, filled in from reference TRBV7-8 and TRBJ1-3, reads GAGVSQSPRYKVAKRGQDVALRCDPISGHVSLFWYQQALGQGPEFLTYFQNEAQLDKSGLPSDRFFAERPEGSVSTLKIQRTQQEDSAVYLCASSLYRTGGNTIYFGEGSWLTVV.

The genes are TRBV21-1 and TRBJ1-5; no DNA check was done on the table's D call, TRBD1. TRBV21-1 is a pseudogene. CDR3 size: 13 residues. The CDR3 nucleotides are TGTGCCAGCACAGACAGGGGGGACCAGCCCCAGCATTTT. It encodes CASTDRGDQPQHF.